The rows below give T cell receptor beta chains drawn from one sample of a study of memory CD4+ T cells and cytomegalovirus serostatus. Clones were sequenced by immunoSEQ multiplex PCR, and TCRdb holds only the in-frame ones, with some missing. This sample yields 40,000 to 60,000 clones, of which roughly 73% are seen a single time; about 0.8% belongs to the top ten. The specimen sequenced was memory CD4+ T cells from blood. The receptors stem from an adult in good health and CMV-seronegative. Each CDR3 is given with its conserved first and last residue. The D gene is left open where the match is weak. Clone size is stated in some rows and not others, as once, few, many or a class when expanded.

TRBV6-7	NA	NA	TRBJ2-5	TGTGCCAGCAGTTACTCTGATGCGGCTGGAGAGACCCAGTACTTC	CASSYSDAAGETQYF
TRBV7-2	NA	NA	TRBJ2-3	TGTGCCAGCAGCCCCGGCCGACGTACAGATACGCAGTATTTT	CASSPGRRTDTQYF
TRBV18	medium-sized	NA	TRBJ1-3	TGTGCCAGCTCACCACGAGCGAGCTCTGGAAACACCATATATTTT	CASSPRASSGNTIYF
TRBV30	medium-sized	NA	TRBJ1-2	TGTGCCTGGAGTGGTGGGACCGCACACTACACCTTC	CAWSGGTAHYTF
TRBV30	few	NA	TRBJ1-5	TGTGCCTGCGCGGACGGTCTGGAGCAGCCCCAGCATTTT	CACADGLEQPQHF
TRBV19	NA	NA	TRBJ1-3	TGTGCCAGTAGTATAGTTGGAACTTCTGGAAACACCATATATTTT	CASSIVGTSGNTIYF
TRBV18	NA	NA	TRBJ2-7	TGTGCCAGCTCACCACGTCGGTCCAATTCTGAGCAGTACTTC	CASSPRRSNSEQYF
TRBV6-1	NA	NA	TRBJ2-5	TGTGCCAGCAGAAGGGCGGGCAAAGAGACCCAGTACTTC	CASRRAGKETQYF
TRBV6-5	NA	TRBD1	TRBJ1-6	TGTGCCAGCAGTGCGGGACAGGGGAATTCACCCCTCCACTTT	CASSAGQGNSPLHF
TRBV5-4	few	NA	TRBJ1-2	TGTGCCAGCAGCATCCAAGAACGGGGCTACACCTTC	CASSIQERGYTF
TRBV2	NA	NA	TRBJ1-2	TGTGCCAGCAGTCCGGTCCTCTATGGCTACACCTTC	CASSPVLYGYTF
TRBV7-9	once	NA	TRBJ1-4	TGTGCCAGCAGCTTAGTCTCCATTGCAACTAATGAAAAACTGTTTTTT	CASSLVSIATNEKLFF
TRBV5-1	NA	TRBD1	TRBJ1-2	TGCGCCAGCAGCTTCACAACAGGGGCGGACGATGGCTACACCTTC	CASSFTTGADDGYTF
TRBV6-1	NA	NA	TRBJ2-2	TGTGCCAGCAGTGAAGCGCGCCACGCGAACACCGGGGAGCTGTTTTTT	CASSEARHANTGELFF
TRBV7-9	NA	NA	TRBJ1-2	TGTGCCAGCAGCCAGGGACCAGGTGGCTACACCTTC	CASSQGPGGYTF
TRBV28	NA	TRBD1	TRBJ2-7	TGTGCCAGCAGACCTACCGGGACAGGCTCCTACGAGCAGTACTTC	CASRPTGTGSYEQYF
TRBV6-1	NA	NA	TRBJ1-5	TGTGCCAGCAGTGGATCAAATCACAGGGTTGGAAATCAGCCCCAGCATTTT	CASSGSNHRVGNQPQHF
TRBV21-1	NA	NA	TRBJ2-2	TGTGCCAGCAGCCTTCCGCCAGGGGCCTACCGGGAGCTGTTTTTT	CASSLPPGAYRELFF
TRBV6-5	NA	TRBD1	TRBJ1-5	TGTGCCAGCAGTTATCGCCGGGACAGCCTCCGACATTTT	CASSYRRDSLRHF
TRBV2	NA	NA	TRBJ2-1	TGTGCCAGCAGTCGGCTAGCGAGCTCCTACAATGAGCAGTTCTTC	CASSRLASSYNEQFF
TRBV5-4	NA	TRBD1	TRBJ1-1	TGTGCCAGCAGCCTCCCGGGACAGCGGGCTTTCTTT	CASSLPGQRAFF
TRBV7-9	NA	TRBD1	TRBJ1-6	TGTGCCAGCGCAGGGGATTATTCGACAGGGGGAGGAAATAATTCACCCCTCCACTTT	CASAGDYSTGGGNNSPLHF
TRBV27	NA	NA	TRBJ1-2	TGTGCCAGCAGGGGGACTGGTGGCTACACCTTC	CASRGTGGYTF
TRBV5-1	few	NA	TRBJ1-6	TGCGCCAGCAGCAGGGACGTCATGGAAAATTCACCCCTCCACTTT	CASSRDVMENSPLHF
TRBV7-9	NA	TRBD1	TRBJ1-5	TGTGCCAGCAGCTTAACCAGGGGGTCCTCTGGCAATCAGCCCCAGCATTTT	CASSLTRGSSGNQPQHF
TRBV9	NA	NA	TRBJ1-1	TGTGCCAGCAGCGTAGATGGCAGGACTGAAGCTTTCTTT	CASSVDGRTEAFF
TRBV5-6	NA	TRBD1	TRBJ2-7	TGTGCCAGCAGCACGGGGACAGGGGGACCCTCCTACGAGCAGTACTTC	CASSTGTGGPSYEQYF
TRBV27	once	NA	TRBJ1-2	TGTGCCAGCAGCGTTCGCCCAGTGAACTATGGCTACACCTTC	CASSVRPVNYGYTF
TRBV9	NA	NA	TRBJ2-7	TGTGCCAGCAGCGTAGGGCCGAGGGCCGAGCAGTACTTC	CASSVGPRAEQYF
TRBV18	NA	NA	TRBJ2-7	TGTGCCAGCTCACCAGGAGGAAAGGCCACCTACGAGCAGTACTTC	CASSPGGKATYEQYF
TRBV9	NA	NA	TRBJ1-6	TGTGCCAGCAGCGTAGTTTGGGGCCTTTCTTCACCCCTCCACTTT	CASSVVWGLSSPLHF
TRBV7-9	NA	NA	TRBJ2-2	TGTGCCAGCAGCTTAATTCTTGCCGGGGAGCTGTTTTTT	CASSLILAGELFF
TRBV6-5	NA	NA	TRBJ1-6	TGTGCCAGCAGTTACTCCGGCGGTGGGGATTCACCCCTCCACTTT	CASSYSGGGDSPLHF
TRBV4-2	NA	TRBD2	TRBJ2-3	TGTGCCAGCAGCCAAGCGGGACTAGCGGGGGCGCGCACAGATACGCAGTATTTT	CASSQAGLAGARTDTQYF